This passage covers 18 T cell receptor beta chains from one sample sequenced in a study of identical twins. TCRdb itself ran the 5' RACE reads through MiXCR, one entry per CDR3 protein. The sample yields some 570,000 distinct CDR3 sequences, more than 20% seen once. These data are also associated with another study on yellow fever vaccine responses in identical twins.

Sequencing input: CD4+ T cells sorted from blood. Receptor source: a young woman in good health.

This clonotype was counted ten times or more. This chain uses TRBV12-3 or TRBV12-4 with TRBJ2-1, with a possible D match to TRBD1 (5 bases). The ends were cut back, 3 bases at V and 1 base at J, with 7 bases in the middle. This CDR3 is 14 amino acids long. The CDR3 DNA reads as TGTGCCAGCAGTTTTCAGGGATCCTACAATGAGCAGTTCTTC. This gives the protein CASSFQGSYNEQFF.

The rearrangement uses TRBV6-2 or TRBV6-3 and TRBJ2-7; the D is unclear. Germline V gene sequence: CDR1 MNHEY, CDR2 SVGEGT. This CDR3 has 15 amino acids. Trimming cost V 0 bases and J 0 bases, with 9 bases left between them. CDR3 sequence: CASSYSGTSSYEQYV. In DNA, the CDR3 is TGTGCCAGCAGTTACTCTGGAACCTCCTCCTACGAGCAGTACGTC.

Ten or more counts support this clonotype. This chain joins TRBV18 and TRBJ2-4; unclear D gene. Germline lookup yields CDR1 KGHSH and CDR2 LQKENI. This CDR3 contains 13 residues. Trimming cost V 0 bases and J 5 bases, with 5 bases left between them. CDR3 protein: CASSPPGQNIQYF. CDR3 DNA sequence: TGTGCCAGCTCACCACCGGGTCAAAACATTCAGTACTTC.

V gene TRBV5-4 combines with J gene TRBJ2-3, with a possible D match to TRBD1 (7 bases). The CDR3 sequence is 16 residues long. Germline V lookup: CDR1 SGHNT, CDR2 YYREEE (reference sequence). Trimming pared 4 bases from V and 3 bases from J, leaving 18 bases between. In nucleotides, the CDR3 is TGTGCCAGCAGCAGGACAGGAGGGGGGCGGACAGATACGCAGTATTTT. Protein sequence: CASSRTGGGRTDTQYF.

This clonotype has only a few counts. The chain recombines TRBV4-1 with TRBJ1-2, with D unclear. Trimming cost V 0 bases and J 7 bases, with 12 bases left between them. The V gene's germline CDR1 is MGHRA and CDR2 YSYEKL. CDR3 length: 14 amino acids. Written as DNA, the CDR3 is TGCGCCAGCAGCCAAGATGAGAGAGCCCTTGGCTACACCTTC. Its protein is CASSQDERALGYTF.

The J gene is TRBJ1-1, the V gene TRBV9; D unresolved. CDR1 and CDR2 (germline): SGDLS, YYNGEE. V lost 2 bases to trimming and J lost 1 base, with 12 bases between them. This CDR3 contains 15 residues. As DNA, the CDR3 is TGTGCCAGCAGCGTCGCTGTGTTAGAGAACACTGAAGCTTTCTTT. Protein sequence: CASSVAVLENTEAFF.

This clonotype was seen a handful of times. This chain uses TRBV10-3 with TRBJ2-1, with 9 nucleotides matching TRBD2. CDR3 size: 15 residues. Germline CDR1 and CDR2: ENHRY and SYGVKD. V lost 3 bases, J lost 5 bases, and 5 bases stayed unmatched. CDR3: CAISDSLAGHNEQFF. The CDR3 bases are TGTGCCATCAGTGATTCACTAGCGGGCCACAATGAGCAGTTCTTC.

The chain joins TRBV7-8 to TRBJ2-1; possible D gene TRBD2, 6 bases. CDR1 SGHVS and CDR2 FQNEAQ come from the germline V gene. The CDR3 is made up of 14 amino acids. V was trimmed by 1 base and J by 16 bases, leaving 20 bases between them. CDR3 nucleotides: TGTGCCAGCAGCTTAGGGACCCCACTAGCCGTGGGATTCTTC. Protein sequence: CASSLGTPLAVGFF.

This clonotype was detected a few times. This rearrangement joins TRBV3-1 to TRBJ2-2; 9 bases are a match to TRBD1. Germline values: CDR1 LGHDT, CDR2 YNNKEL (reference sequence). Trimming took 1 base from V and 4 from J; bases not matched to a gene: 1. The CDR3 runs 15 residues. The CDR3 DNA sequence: TGTGCCAGCAGCCAAGGACAGGGGGTCACCGGGGAGCTGTTTTTT. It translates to CASSQGQGVTGELFF.

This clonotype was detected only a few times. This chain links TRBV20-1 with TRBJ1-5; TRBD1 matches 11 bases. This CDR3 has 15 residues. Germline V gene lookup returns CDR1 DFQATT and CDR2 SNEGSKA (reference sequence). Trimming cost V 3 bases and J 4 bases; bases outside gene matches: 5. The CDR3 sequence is CSARKDRGLNQPQHF. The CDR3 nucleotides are TGCAGTGCTAGGAAGGACAGGGGGCTTAATCAGCCCCAGCATTTT.

The DNA of the CDR3 is TGTGCCAGCAGCTCCCCTAGTCTGCCTGAGACCCAGTACTTC. Protein product: CASSSPSLPETQYF. The chain recombines TRBV11-2 with TRBJ2-5; D call uncertain. Germline V gene sequence: CDR1 SGHAT, CDR2 FQNNGV. V dropped 4 bases and J dropped 5 bases, with 14 bases sitting between them. CDR3 length: 14 residues. Drawing the rest from reference TRBV11-2 and TRBJ2-5, the complete variable domain is EAGVAQSPRYKIIEKRQSVAFWCNPISGHATLYWYQQILGQGPKLLIQFQNNGVVDDSQLPKDRFSAERLKGVDSTLKIQPAKLEDSAVYLCASSSPSLPETQYFGPGTRLLVL.

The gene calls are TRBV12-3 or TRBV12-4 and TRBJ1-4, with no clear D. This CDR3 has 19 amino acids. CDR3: CTCRFQGSGRGPTNEKLFF. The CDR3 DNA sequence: TGTACCTGCAGATTCCAAGGGAGCGGGAGAGGACCCACTAATGAAAAACTGTTTTTT.

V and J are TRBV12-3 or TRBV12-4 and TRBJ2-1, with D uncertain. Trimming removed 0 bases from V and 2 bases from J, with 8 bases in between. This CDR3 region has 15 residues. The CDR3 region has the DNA TGTGCCAGCAGTTTAGCGCGTTCGGCCTACAATGAGCAGTTCTTC. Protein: CASSLARSAYNEQFF.

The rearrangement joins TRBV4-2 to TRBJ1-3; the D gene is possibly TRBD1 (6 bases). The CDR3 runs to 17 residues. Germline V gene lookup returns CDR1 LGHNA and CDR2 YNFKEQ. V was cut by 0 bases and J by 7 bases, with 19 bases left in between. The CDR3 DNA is TGTGCCAGCAGCCAAGATTGGGGGGCTGCTCTAAGTAACACCATATATTTT. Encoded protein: CASSQDWGAALSNTIYF.

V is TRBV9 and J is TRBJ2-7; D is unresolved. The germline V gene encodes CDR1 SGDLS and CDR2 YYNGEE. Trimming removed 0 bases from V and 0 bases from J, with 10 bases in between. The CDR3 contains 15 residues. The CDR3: CASSVASAASYEQYF. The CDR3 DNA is TGTGCCAGCAGCGTAGCTTCGGCGGCCTCCTACGAGCAGTACTTC.

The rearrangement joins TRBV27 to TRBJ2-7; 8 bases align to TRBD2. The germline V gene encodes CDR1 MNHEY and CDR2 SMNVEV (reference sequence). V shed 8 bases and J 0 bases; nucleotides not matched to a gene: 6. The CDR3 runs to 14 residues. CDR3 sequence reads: CASRPGGFSYEQYF. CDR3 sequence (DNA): TGTGCCAGCCGACCGGGAGGGTTCTCCTACGAGCAGTACTTC.

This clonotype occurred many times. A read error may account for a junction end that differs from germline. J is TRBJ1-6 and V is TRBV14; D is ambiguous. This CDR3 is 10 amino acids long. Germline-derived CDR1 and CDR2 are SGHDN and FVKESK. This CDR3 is CASSQGRHRF. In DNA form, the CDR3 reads TGTGCCAGCAGCCAAGGAAGGCACCGCTTT.

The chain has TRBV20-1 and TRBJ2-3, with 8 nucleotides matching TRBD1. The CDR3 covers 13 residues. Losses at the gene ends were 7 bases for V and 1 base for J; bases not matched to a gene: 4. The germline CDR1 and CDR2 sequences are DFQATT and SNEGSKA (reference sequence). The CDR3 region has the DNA TGCAGTGGGTCCAGGGGGCGCACAGATACGCAGTATTTT. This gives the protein CSGSRGRTDTQYF.